Below, 32 T cell receptor beta chains from the same sample are listed, as sequenced in a study of blood T cell repertoires in COVID-19. Profiled with immunoSEQ multiplex PCR; TCRdb holds only in-frame clones, not every one. The table records some 200,000 clones, roughly 92% of them present only once. Sequenced input: peripheral blood. The receptors were gathered from a man between 25 and 39 years old with COVID-19, enrolled during active disease.

V usage is TRBV3-1 (or the pseudogene TRBV3-2) and J usage is TRBJ1-2; 9 positions agree with TRBD1. Germline V lookup: CDR1 LGHDT, CDR2 YNNKEL (reference sequence). This CDR3 is 16 amino acids long. J lost 3 bases, V lost 1 base, and 6 bases had no gene match. CDR3 bases: TGTGCCAGCAGCCAAGGAGGGACAGGGTTTGACTATGGCTACACCTTC. Protein sequence: CASSQGGTGFDYGYTF.

The genes are TRBV19 and TRBJ2-3; TRBD2 matches 8 bases. Trimming removed 5 bases from V and 0 bases from J; junction bases left unmatched: 7. The germline V gene encodes CDR1 LNHDA and CDR2 SQIVND (reference sequence). CDR3 length equals 16 residues. The CDR3 is CASSSPGGISTDTQYF. CDR3 coding DNA: TGTGCCAGTAGTTCCCCGGGGGGGATAAGCACAGATACGCAGTATTTT.

The rearrangement joins TRBV5-1 to TRBJ2-3; TRBD2 aligns across 9 bases. This CDR3 is 17 amino acids long. Germline V lookup: CDR1 SGHRS, CDR2 YFSETQ. Losses at the gene ends were 0 bases for V and 2 bases for J; bases not matched to a gene: 7. The CDR3 DNA is TGCGCCAGCAGCTTGGCCTTAGCGGGGGCCCCCACAGATACGCAGTATTTT. It translates to CASSLALAGAPTDTQYF.

This chain uses TRBV14 with TRBJ1-1; tentative D call: TRBD1 (6 bases). CDR3 size: 14 residues. Trimming removed 4 bases at V and 5 bases at J, with 14 bases between. Germline loops: CDR1 SGHDN, CDR2 FVKESK. The CDR3 DNA is TGTGCCAGCAGCCGGGGGGGCGGGAGGACTGAAGCTTTCTTT. Its protein is CASSRGGGRTEAFF.

This chain uses TRBV18 with TRBJ1-1; 10 nucleotides match TRBD1. CDR3 size: 18 residues. Germline V gene data show CDR1 as KGHSH and CDR2 as LQKENI. The V segment lost 0 bases and the J segment 0 bases; nucleotides outside the gene matches: 7. CDR3 sequence: CASSPPQTGGLMNTEAFF. CDR3 DNA: TGTGCCAGCTCACCACCTCAGACAGGGGGCCTTATGAACACTGAAGCTTTCTTT.

The genes are TRBV5-1 and TRBJ2-2; 7 bases agree with TRBD1. Germline CDR1 SGHRS, CDR2 YFSETQ. The trim removed 4 bases at V and 0 bases at J, leaving 3 bases unmatched. The CDR3 length is 15 residues. The CDR3 here is CASSTGTANTGELFF. The CDR3 DNA sequence: TGCGCCAGCAGCACCGGGACAGCGAACACCGGGGAGCTGTTTTTT.

This clone was observed once. The V gene is TRBV27, the J gene TRBJ1-1; no definite D call. CDR1 is MNHEY and CDR2 is SMNVEV in the germline V gene (reference sequence). This CDR3 has 16 amino acids. The V end was cut by 7 bases, the J end by 1 base, with 19 bases between. CDR3 bases: TGTGCCAGCACCCCCCGGGAGGGTAGGGCGAACACTGAAGCTTTCTTT. It encodes CASTPREGRANTEAFF.

This chain connects TRBV6-2 or TRBV6-3 to TRBJ2-3; TRBD2 aligns across 13 bases. The CDR3 contains 16 residues. The V and J ends lost 2 bases and 2 bases, in that order; junction bases with no gene match: 1. Germline CDR1 reads MNHEY; CDR2 reads SVGEGT. CDR3 DNA: TGTGCCAGCAGTTACGGACTAGCGGGGGCCACAGATACGCAGTATTTT. Translation gives CASSYGLAGATDTQYF.

The rearrangement links TRBV27 to TRBJ1-2, with no clear D. V was pared by 1 base and J by 5 bases, with 8 bases between. The CDR3 covers 13 residues. The germline V gene encodes CDR1 MNHEY and CDR2 SMNVEV (reference sequence). The CDR3, as DNA: TGTGCCAGCAGTTTATTCAGTGAATATGGCTACACCTTC. This translates into CASSLFSEYGYTF.

The chain employs TRBV5-4 and TRBJ2-7; a weak D match, TRBD1 (5 bases). Trimming pared 2 bases from V and 6 bases from J, leaving 9 bases between. Germline V CDR1 and CDR2: SGHNT, YYREEE (reference sequence). This CDR3 region has 12 residues. The CDR3 region has the DNA TGTGCCAGCAGCTTTCGGCAGGGCGAGCAGTACTTC. Residues: CASSFRQGEQYF.

V is TRBV7-3 and J is TRBJ2-3; the match to TRBD2 covers 8 bases. Germline loops: CDR1 SGHTA, CDR2 FQGTGA. V dropped 5 bases and J dropped 2; count of bases not matched to a gene: 9. There are 16 residues in the CDR3. The CDR3 DNA reads as TGTGCCAGCAGCCTCGTTTACGGGGGGGACACAGATACGCAGTATTTT. It yields the protein CASSLVYGGDTDTQYF.

The chain couples TRBV7-2 to TRBJ2-3; TRBD1 aligns across 11 bases. Germline V CDR1 and CDR2: SGHTA, FQGNSA. Germline trimming cut 1 base from V and 3 bases from J; bases unmatched to any gene: 3. The CDR3 is 16 residues long. The CDR3 DNA is TGTGCCAGCAGCTTAGGGACAGGGGGCAGGACAGATACGCAGTATTTT. It yields the protein CASSLGTGGRTDTQYF.

The rearrangement joins TRBV18 to TRBJ2-5; 7 positions match TRBD2. The length of the CDR3 is 15 residues. V trimming: 3 bases; J trimming: 4 bases; junction bases outside the gene matches: 8. Looked up from germline, CDR1 is KGHSH and CDR2 is LQKENI. CDR3 loop: CASSPLGGNGETQYF. CDR3 bases: TGTGCCAGCTCACCTCTGGGGGGGAATGGAGAGACCCAGTACTTC.

Only a few counts were recorded for this clone. The J gene is TRBJ2-5, the V gene TRBV6-2 or TRBV6-3; no firm D call. Germline assignment: CDR1 MNHEY and CDR2 SVGEGT. V lost 4 bases to trimming and J lost 5 bases, with 11 bases between them. The CDR3 sequence is 13 residues long. The CDR3 loop reads CASSSTTMETQYF. CDR3 bases: TGTGCCAGCAGTTCTACTACAATGGAGACCCAGTACTTC.

The gene calls are TRBV5-4 and TRBJ1-1; unclear D gene. The CDR3 extends over 13 amino acids. The germline V and J ends were trimmed by 0 bases and 4 bases, with 7 bases remaining between them. CDR1 and CDR2 from the germline V gene are SGHNT and YYREEE (reference sequence). The CDR3, as DNA: TGTGCCAGCAGCTTGGATCCGGGCACTGAAGCTTTCTTT. Translated, it gives CASSLDPGTEAFF.

CDR3 region: CASSLLDTFYGYTF. The CDR3 DNA is TGTGCCAGCAGCCTGCTGGACACATTCTATGGCTACACCTTC. The chain couples TRBV2 to TRBJ1-2; weak D call: TRBD1 (5 bases). V dropped 6 bases and J dropped 4 bases, with 15 bases sitting between them. Germline V gene lookup returns CDR1 SNHLY and CDR2 FYNNEI. The CDR3 consists of 14 residues.

The chain has TRBV18 and TRBJ1-1; D is possibly TRBD1 (5 bases). V lost 6 bases and J lost 2, with 10 bases in between. This CDR3 has 13 amino acids. From germline, CDR1 is KGHSH and CDR2 LQKENI. CDR3 sequence reads: CASSDSLNTEAFF. The CDR3, as DNA: TGTGCCAGCTCTGACAGCCTTAACACTGAAGCTTTCTTT.

The V call is TRBV6-5, the J call TRBJ1-3, with D maybe TRBD1 (6 bases). Germline-derived CDR1 and CDR2 are MNHEY and SVGAGI. The ends were cut back, 2 bases at V and 0 bases at J, with 8 bases in the middle. The CDR3 length is 15 residues. Here the CDR3 reads CASSYRGASGNTIYF. The CDR3 coding sequence is TGTGCCAGCAGTTACCGGGGGGCCTCTGGAAACACCATATATTTT.

This chain connects TRBV27 to TRBJ1-1; 7 bases map to TRBD1. J lost 1 base, V lost 5 bases, and 7 bases had no gene match. The CDR3 contains 15 residues. The V gene's germline CDR1 is MNHEY and CDR2 SMNVEV (reference sequence). The DNA of the CDR3 is TGTGCCAGCAGTCCTTCGACAGGGTCGAACACTGAAGCTTTCTTT. Protein sequence: CASSPSTGSNTEAFF.

For the CDR3, the DNA is TGCAGTGCCGGGACAGTCTATGGCTACACCTTC. This codes for CSAGTVYGYTF. The chain has TRBV20-1 and TRBJ1-2; 7 nucleotides agree with TRBD1. This CDR3 is 11 amino acids long. Losses at the gene ends were 6 bases for V and 4 bases for J; bases not matched to a gene: 2. CDR1 is DFQATT and CDR2 is SNEGSKA in the germline V gene (reference sequence).

V gene TRBV6-1 combines with J gene TRBJ1-2; 11 bases align to TRBD1. Germline values: CDR1 MNHNS, CDR2 SASEGT. V shed 1 base and J 4 bases; nucleotides not matched to a gene: 11. This CDR3 comprises 18 residues. As DNA, the CDR3 is TGTGCCAGCAGTGAAGTCGGGACAGGGGGTGGAATTTTCTATGGCTACACCTTC. It yields the protein CASSEVGTGGGIFYGYTF.

The chain uses TRBV18 and TRBJ2-1; TRBD1 might be the D (5 bases). The CDR3 consists of 16 residues. V was clipped by 4 bases and J by 2 bases, with 15 bases between them. Germline V lookup: CDR1 KGHSH, CDR2 LQKENI. The DNA of the CDR3 is TGTGCCAGCTCACTGAACAAGGGGCGGCCCTACAATGAGCAGTTCTTC. This gives the protein CASSLNKGRPYNEQFF. The entire variable domain, with the rest obtained from reference TRBV18 and TRBJ2-1, is as follows: NAGVMQNPRHLVRRRGQEARLRCSPMKGHSHVYWYRQLPEEGLKFMVYLQKENIIDESGMPKERFSAEFPKEGPSILRIQQVVRGDSAAYFCASSLNKGRPYNEQFFGPGTRLTVL.

This sequence joins TRBV9 and TRBJ1-5, with TRBD1 identical over 7 bases. The CDR3 has 15 residues. After removal of 0 bases from V and 3 bases from J, the junction contained 3 bases not matched to a gene. Germline loops: CDR1 SGDLS, CDR2 YYNGEE. In DNA form, the CDR3 reads TGTGCCAGCAGCGTAGGGACAGGCTACAATCAGCCCCAGCATTTT. It specifies CASSVGTGYNQPQHF.

The rearrangement links TRBV13 to TRBJ1-4; 8 bases are shared with TRBD1. CDR1 and CDR2 (germline): PRHDT, FYEKMQ (reference sequence). The CDR3 loop spans 15 amino acids. J was trimmed by 8 bases and V by 0 bases; bases with no gene match: 5. The CDR3 bases are TGTGCCAGCAGCTTAGGTGACAGGGGCGAGGAAAAACTGTTTTTT. Encoded protein: CASSLGDRGEEKLFF. The variable domain in full, completed from reference TRBV13 and TRBJ1-4, reads AAGVIQSPRHLIKEKRETATLKCYPIPRHDTVYWYQQGPGQDPQFLISFYEKMQSDKGSIPDRFSAQQFSDYHSELNMSSLELGDSALYFCASSLGDRGEEKLFFGSGTQLSVL.

The genes are TRBV6-1 and TRBJ1-5; a weak D match, TRBD1 (6 bases). V lost 0 bases, J lost 3 bases, and 18 bases lay in between. The germline V gene has CDR1 MNHNS and CDR2 SASEGT. This CDR3 comprises 18 residues. CDR3 bases: TGTGCCAGCAGTGAAGCTCCTACGGTGGGACAATTCAATCAGCCCCAGCATTTT. Translated: CASSEAPTVGQFNQPQHF.

This chain joins TRBV10-2 and TRBJ2-7; D gene ambiguous. CDR1 is WSHSY and CDR2 is SAAADI in the germline V gene. Trimming took 4 bases from V and 2 from J, leaving 9 bases between them. The CDR3 contains 13 residues. The chain's CDR3 is CASSGEPTYEQYF. The CDR3 bases are TGCGCCAGCAGTGGCGAACCGACCTACGAGCAGTACTTC.

The genes are TRBV19 and TRBJ1-2; a possible D gene is TRBD1 (6 bases). V was trimmed by 3 bases and J by 4 bases, leaving 9 bases between them. The CDR3 length is 13 residues. Per the germline V gene, CDR1 is LNHDA and CDR2 is SQIVND (reference sequence). CDR3 loop: CASSMDSTYGYTF. The CDR3 coding sequence is TGTGCCAGTAGTATGGACAGCACCTATGGCTACACCTTC.

The CDR3 reads CASSQAGRVGELFF. As DNA, the CDR3 is TGCGCCAGCAGCCAAGCAGGGAGGGTAGGGGAGCTGTTTTTT. This sequence joins TRBV4-1 and TRBJ2-2; TRBD2 matches at 7 bases. Trimming cost V 1 base and J 8 bases; bases outside gene matches: 4. The CDR3 runs to 14 residues. Looked up from germline, CDR1 is MGHRA and CDR2 is YSYEKL.

V is TRBV18 and J is TRBJ2-6; D perhaps matches TRBD2 (6 bases). Deletions cut 5 bases from V and 2 bases from J, with 10 bases between. The CDR3 spans 15 residues. From germline, CDR1 is KGHSH and CDR2 LQKENI. The CDR3: CASSGGVAGANVLTF. DNA of the CDR3: TGTGCCAGCTCAGGAGGGGTGGCTGGGGCCAACGTCCTGACTTTC.

The V call is TRBV19, the J call TRBJ1-1, with TRBD1 matching over 7 bases. The CDR3 runs to 13 residues. Trimming took 4 bases from V and 10 from J; bases not matched to a gene: 9. Germline V gene lookup returns CDR1 LNHDA and CDR2 SQIVND (reference sequence). CDR3 sequence (DNA): TGTGCCAGTAGTAAAGGACAGGCTTTAGCAGCTTTCTTT. Translating it yields CASSKGQALAAFF. The whole variable domain, filled in from reference TRBV19 and TRBJ1-1, reads DGGITQSPKYLFRKEGQNVTLSCEQNLNHDAMYWYRQDPGQGLRLIYYSQIVNDFQKGDIAEGYSVSREKKESFPLTVTSAQKNPTAFYLCASSKGQALAAFFGQGTRLTVV.

The chain couples TRBV7-7 to TRBJ1-1, with 9 bases that match TRBD1. The CDR3 has 19 amino acids. Germline V gene sequence: CDR1 SSHAT, CDR2 FNYEAQ (reference sequence). The V and J ends lost 5 bases and 3 bases, in that order; junction bases with no gene match: 19. The CDR3 sequence: CASSRGHGQGKFEDTEAFF. CDR3 in DNA: TGTGCCAGCAGCCGCGGGCACGGACAGGGGAAATTCGAGGACACTGAAGCTTTCTTT.

V usage is TRBV2 and J usage is TRBJ2-1; TRBD2 matches at 7 bases. This CDR3 region has 14 residues. V was pared by 6 bases and J by 14 bases, with 16 bases of the junction left unmatched. The germline gives CDR1 SNHLY, CDR2 FYNNEI. DNA for the CDR3: TGTGCCAGCAGGGCTCTCCGGGGGGAATCCCCAAAGTTCTTC. This translates into CASRALRGESPKFF.